Presented here are 20 T cell receptor beta chains from one specimen sequenced in a study of cytomegalovirus exposure and HLA in healthy donors. PCR was performed using 60 Vbeta and 13 Jbeta primers. Only in-frame clones appear in the TCRdb table, and some are missing; sequencing was by immunoSEQ multiplex PCR. This table holds approximately 180,000 clones, about three quarters found once. Sample: PBMCs. The receptors were sampled from a woman in her forties in good health and CMV-seronegative.

This chain uses TRBV7-3 with TRBJ1-5; perhaps TRBD1 as D (5 bases). The germline V gene has CDR1 SGHTA and CDR2 FQGTGA. Trimming took off 5 bases at V and 4 bases at J, with 9 bases between the two ends. This CDR3 has 13 amino acids. CDR3 sequence reads: CASSTGLNQPQHF. The CDR3 DNA is TGTGCCAGCAGCACGGGACTTAATCAGCCCCAGCATTTT.

The rearrangement links TRBV11-2 to TRBJ1-1; perhaps TRBD1 as D (6 bases). From germline, CDR1 is SGHAT and CDR2 FQNNGV. V shed 1 base and J shed 4 bases, with 10 bases lying between them. This CDR3 is 14 amino acids long. CDR3 bases: TGTGCCAGCAGCTTAGGGCAGGGGAGCACTGAAGCTTTCTTT. Its protein product is CASSLGQGSTEAFF.

V is TRBV19 and J is TRBJ1-5; weak D call: TRBD1 (6 bases). V was cut by 4 bases and J by 6 bases, with 22 bases left in between. Per the germline V gene, CDR1 is LNHDA and CDR2 is SQIVND (reference sequence). The CDR3 loop spans 17 amino acids. CDR3 nucleotide sequence: TGTGCCAGTAGTAGGGGCCGGGACACGCTACGGGGTCAGCCCCAGCATTTT. Encoded protein: CASSRGRDTLRGQPQHF.

The chain recombines TRBV19 with TRBJ2-5; D possibly corresponds to TRBD2 (6 bases). Germline CDR1 reads LNHDA; CDR2 reads SQIVND (reference sequence). V dropped 5 bases and J dropped 2 bases, with 18 bases sitting between them. The CDR3 runs 16 residues. Written as DNA, the CDR3 is TGTGCCAGTAGTCCCCGGGTCGGGAGTCGACAAGAGACCCAGTACTTC. This codes for CASSPRVGSRQETQYF.

V is TRBV6-4 and J is TRBJ2-2; D is unclear. Germline V CDR1 and CDR2: MRHNA, SNTAGT. V gave up 1 base and J gave up 7 bases, with 4 bases separating them. The CDR3 runs 12 residues. For the CDR3, the DNA is TGTGCCAGCAGTGACTTCCGCGGGGAGCTGTTTTTT. Its protein product is CASSDFRGELFF.

The chain has TRBV5-1 and TRBJ2-5, with 9 bases lining up with TRBD1. Trimming at V came to 2 bases and at J to 5 bases, leaving 1 base not matched to a gene. The CDR3 loop spans 13 amino acids. The germline V gene has CDR1 SGHRS and CDR2 YFSETQ. The CDR3 reads CASSFGQGETQYF. CDR3 sequence (DNA): TGCGCCAGCAGCTTTGGACAGGGGGAGACCCAGTACTTC.

The V gene is TRBV30, the J gene TRBJ2-6, with D maybe TRBD2 (6 bases). The V end was cut by 3 bases, the J end by 0 bases, with 15 bases between. There are 17 residues in the CDR3. Germline V lookup: CDR1 GTSNPN, CDR2 SVGIG (reference sequence). This chain's CDR3 is CAWRRGRASSGANVLTF. The DNA of the CDR3 is TGTGCCTGGAGGCGGGGCAGGGCGAGCTCTGGGGCCAACGTCCTGACTTTC.

The chain employs TRBV11-3 and TRBJ2-1; 9 positions match TRBD1. The CDR3 is 14 amino acids. Trimming took 3 bases from V and 9 from J; bases not matched to a gene: 6. Germline assignment: CDR1 SGHNT and CDR2 YENEEA. CDR3 loop: CASSFRQGGSEQFF. CDR3 DNA sequence: TGTGCCAGCAGCTTCAGACAGGGGGGGAGTGAGCAGTTCTTC.

J is TRBJ2-1 and V is TRBV29-1, with unresolved D. The CDR3 extends over 12 amino acids. Germline CDR1 is SQVTM and CDR2 is ANQGSEA. Between the trimmed V and J ends, which lost 6 bases and 6 bases, there was a span of 12 bases. As DNA, the CDR3 is TGCAGCGTCTCACCGTCCGGCAATGAGCAGTTCTTC. This encodes CSVSPSGNEQFF.

The chain couples TRBV19 to TRBJ1-5, with D maybe TRBD1 (6 bases). Trimming removed 7 bases from V and 7 bases from J, with 17 bases in between. The CDR3 sequence is 14 residues long. CDR1 and CDR2 (germline): LNHDA, SQIVND (reference sequence). As DNA, the CDR3 is TGTGCCAGTATCCCGCAGGGGTCGAGGCAGCCCCAGCATTTT. It translates to CASIPQGSRQPQHF. Based on the CDR3 plus reference TRBV19 and TRBJ1-5, the full variable domain is DGGITQSPKYLFRKEGQNVTLSCEQNLNHDAMYWYRQDPGQGLRLIYYSQIVNDFQKGDIAEGYSVSREKKESFPLTVTSAQKNPTAFYLCASIPQGSRQPQHFGDGTRLSIL.

The CDR3 region is CASSPNGNEQFF. DNA for the CDR3: TGCGCCAGCAGCCCCAACGGTAATGAGCAGTTCTTC. The V call is TRBV4-3, the J call TRBJ2-1; D unresolved. The CDR3 is 12 residues long. CDR1 is LGHNA and CDR2 is YSLEER in the germline V gene. Trimming cost V 4 bases and J 7 bases, with 8 bases left between them.

The chain combines TRBV5-5 with TRBJ1-5, with 7 nucleotides matching TRBD1. CDR3 size: 15 residues. Losses at the gene ends were 2 bases for V and 3 bases for J; bases not matched to a gene: 5. The germline V gene has CDR1 SGHKS and CDR2 YYEKEE (reference sequence). This CDR3 is CASSFTGDPNQPQHF. The CDR3 region has the DNA TGTGCCAGCAGCTTTACAGGGGACCCCAATCAGCCCCAGCATTTT.

This chain links TRBV28 with TRBJ2-2; D remains unclear. Germline-derived CDR1 and CDR2 are MDHEN and SYDVKM. Trimming left V 6 bases short and J 6 bases short, with 14 bases between. This CDR3 comprises 14 residues. This CDR3 reads CASSHYSSPGELFF. The CDR3 DNA reads as TGTGCCAGCAGCCACTATAGCTCGCCCGGGGAGCTGTTTTTT.

The chain couples TRBV11-3 to TRBJ2-7; 7 nucleotides align to TRBD1. With 3 bases clipped from V and 3 bases from J, the junction kept 2 bases outside the gene matches. The germline V gene encodes CDR1 SGHNT and CDR2 YENEEA. There are 13 residues in the CDR3. The CDR3 is CASSFRGLYEQYF. As DNA, the CDR3 is TGTGCCAGCAGCTTTAGGGGGCTCTACGAGCAGTACTTC.

This chain links TRBV29-1 with TRBJ2-3, with a weak D call TRBD2 (6 bases). Germline V gene lookup returns CDR1 SQVTM and CDR2 ANQGSEA. CDR3 length: 11 amino acids. The CDR3 bases are TGCATGGGACTGTTATGGGATACGCAGTATTTT. Protein product: CMGLLWDTQYF.

The chain employs TRBV5-6 and TRBJ2-7; D might be TRBD2 (5 bases). V shed 0 bases and J shed 2 bases, with 9 bases lying between them. Germline values: CDR1 SGHDT, CDR2 YYEEEE. CDR3 size: 14 residues. CDR3 amino acids: CASSLASKTYEQYV. The CDR3 DNA reads TGTGCCAGCAGCTTGGCTAGCAAGACCTACGAGCAGTACGTC.

CDR3 nucleotides: TGTGCCAGCAGCTTAGGGGCGGGTACTGAAGCTTTCTTT. It codes for CASSLGAGTEAFF. The rearrangement uses TRBV11-1 and TRBJ1-1; D not certain. This CDR3 contains 13 residues. Germline CDR1 and CDR2: SGHAT and FQDESV (reference sequence). Trimming left V 1 base short and J 5 bases short, with 8 bases between.

The chain recombines TRBV29-1 with TRBJ1-4, with 8 bases lining up with TRBD1. The CDR3 totals 14 residues. The V segment lost 4 bases and the J segment 5 bases; nucleotides outside the gene matches: 6. Germline V gene sequence: CDR1 SQVTM, CDR2 ANQGSEA. The CDR3 region has the DNA TGCAGCGTTGTTGGGACAGGAGGGAATGAAAAACTGTTTTTT. This translates into CSVVGTGGNEKLFF.

This clone was observed a few times. The chain links TRBV30 to TRBJ1-1, with a weak D call TRBD1 (6 bases). With 5 bases removed from V and 4 bases from J, the gap between germline ends came to 11 bases. CDR3 length: 12 amino acids. CDR1 is GTSNPN and CDR2 is SVGIG in the germline V gene (reference sequence). Here the CDR3 reads CAWWDTSTEAFF. For the CDR3, the DNA is TGTGCCTGGTGGGACACGAGCACTGAAGCTTTCTTT.

This clone showed up just a few times. The J gene is TRBJ2-3, the V gene TRBV6-1, with TRBD2 as a possible D gene (5 bases). This CDR3 region has 13 residues. Germline-derived CDR1 and CDR2 are MNHNS and SASEGT. Trimming pared 6 bases from V and 2 bases from J, leaving 9 bases between. CDR3 DNA sequence: TGTGCCAGCAGGAGGGTTGTCACAGATACGCAGTATTTT. This encodes CASRRVVTDTQYF.